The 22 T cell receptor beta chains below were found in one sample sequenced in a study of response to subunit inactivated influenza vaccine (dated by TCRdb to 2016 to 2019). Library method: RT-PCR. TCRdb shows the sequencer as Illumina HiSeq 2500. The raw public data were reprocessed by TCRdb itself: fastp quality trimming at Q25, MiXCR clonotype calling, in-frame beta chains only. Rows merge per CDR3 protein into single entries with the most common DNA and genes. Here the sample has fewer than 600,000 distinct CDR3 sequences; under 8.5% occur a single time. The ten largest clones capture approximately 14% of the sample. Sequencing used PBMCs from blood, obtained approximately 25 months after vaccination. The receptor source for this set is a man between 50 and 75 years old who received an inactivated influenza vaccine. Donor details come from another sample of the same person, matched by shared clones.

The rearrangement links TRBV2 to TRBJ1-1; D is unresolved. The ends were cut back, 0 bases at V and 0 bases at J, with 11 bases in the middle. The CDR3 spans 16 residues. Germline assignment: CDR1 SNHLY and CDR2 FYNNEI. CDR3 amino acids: CASSEALVTLNTEAFF. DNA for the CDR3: TGTGCCAGCAGTGAAGCGCTGGTAACGCTGAACACTGAAGCTTTCTTT. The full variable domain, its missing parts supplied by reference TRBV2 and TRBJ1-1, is EPEVTQTPSHQVTQMGQEVILRCVPISNHLYFYWYRQILGQKVEFLVSFYNNEISEKSEIFDDQFSVERPDGSNFTLKIRSTKLEDSAMYFCASSEALVTLNTEAFFGQGTRLTVV.

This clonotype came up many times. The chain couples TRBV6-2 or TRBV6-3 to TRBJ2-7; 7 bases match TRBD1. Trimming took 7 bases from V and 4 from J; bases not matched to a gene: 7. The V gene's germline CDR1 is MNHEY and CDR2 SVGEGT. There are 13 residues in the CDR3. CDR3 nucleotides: TGTGCCAGCACCGGGGACAGAGGGTACGAGCAGTACTTC. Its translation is CASTGDRGYEQYF.

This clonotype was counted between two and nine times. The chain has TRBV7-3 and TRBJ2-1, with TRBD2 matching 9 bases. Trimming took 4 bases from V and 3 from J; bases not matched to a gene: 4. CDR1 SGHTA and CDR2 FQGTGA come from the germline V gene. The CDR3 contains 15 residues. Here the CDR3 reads CASSYSGSLYNEQFF. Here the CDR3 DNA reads TGTGCCAGCAGCTATAGCGGGAGTCTCTACAATGAGCAGTTCTTC.

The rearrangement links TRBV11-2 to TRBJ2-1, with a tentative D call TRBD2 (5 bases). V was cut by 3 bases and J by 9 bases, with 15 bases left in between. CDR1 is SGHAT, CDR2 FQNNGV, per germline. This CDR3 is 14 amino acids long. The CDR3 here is CASSFIPEAGEQFF. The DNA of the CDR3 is TGTGCCAGCAGCTTTATTCCGGAGGCTGGTGAGCAGTTCTTC.

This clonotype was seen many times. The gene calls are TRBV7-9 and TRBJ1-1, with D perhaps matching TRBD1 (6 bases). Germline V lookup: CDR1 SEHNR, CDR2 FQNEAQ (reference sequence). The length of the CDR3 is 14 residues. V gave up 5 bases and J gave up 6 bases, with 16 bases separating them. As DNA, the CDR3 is TGTGCCAGCAGCCTACCGACAGGAGCTGCTGAAGCTTTCTTT. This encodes CASSLPTGAAEAFF. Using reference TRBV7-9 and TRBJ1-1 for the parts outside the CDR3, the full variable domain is DTGVSQNPRHKITKRGQNVTFRCDPISEHNRLYWYRQTLGQGPEFLTYFQNEAQLEKSRLLSDRFSAERPKGSFSTLEIQRTEQGDSAMYLCASSLPTGAAEAFFGQGTRLTVV.

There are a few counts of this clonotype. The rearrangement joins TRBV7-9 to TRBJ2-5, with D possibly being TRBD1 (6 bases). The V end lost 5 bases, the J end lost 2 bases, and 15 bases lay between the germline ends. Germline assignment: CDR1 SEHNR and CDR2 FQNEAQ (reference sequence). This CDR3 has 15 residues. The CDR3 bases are TGTGCCAGCAGCCTAAGTTTGAGGGGGCAAGAGACCCAGTACTTC. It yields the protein CASSLSLRGQETQYF.

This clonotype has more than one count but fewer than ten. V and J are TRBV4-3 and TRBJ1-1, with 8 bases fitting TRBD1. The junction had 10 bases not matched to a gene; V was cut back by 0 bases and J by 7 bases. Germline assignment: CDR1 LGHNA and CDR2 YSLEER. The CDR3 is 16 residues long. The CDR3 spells CASSQDWGMTGDEAFF. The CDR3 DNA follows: TGCGCCAGCAGCCAAGATTGGGGGATGACAGGGGATGAAGCTTTCTTT.

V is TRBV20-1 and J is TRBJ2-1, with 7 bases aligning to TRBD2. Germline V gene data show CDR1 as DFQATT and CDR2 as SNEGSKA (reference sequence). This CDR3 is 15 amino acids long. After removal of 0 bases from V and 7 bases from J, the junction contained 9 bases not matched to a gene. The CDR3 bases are TGCAGTGCTAGAGATCTTGCGGGAGTGGGGAATGAGCAGTTCTTC. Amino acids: CSARDLAGVGNEQFF.

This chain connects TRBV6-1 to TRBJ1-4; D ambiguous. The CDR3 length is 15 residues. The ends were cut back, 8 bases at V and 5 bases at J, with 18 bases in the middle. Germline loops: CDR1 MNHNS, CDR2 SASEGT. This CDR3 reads CASSRIGNTNEKLFF. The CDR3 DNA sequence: TGTGCCAGCTCGAGGATCGGGAACACAAATGAAAAACTGTTTTTT.

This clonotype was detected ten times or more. CDR3: CSAIRTGGITDTQYF. The CDR3 region has the DNA TGCAGCGCTATCCGGACAGGGGGTATCACAGATACGCAGTATTTT. The rearrangement uses TRBV29-1 and TRBJ2-3; the match to TRBD1 covers 10 bases. V lost 7 bases, J lost 2 bases, and 9 bases stayed unmatched. CDR1 is SQVTM and CDR2 is ANQGSEA in the germline V gene. The CDR3 is 15 residues long.

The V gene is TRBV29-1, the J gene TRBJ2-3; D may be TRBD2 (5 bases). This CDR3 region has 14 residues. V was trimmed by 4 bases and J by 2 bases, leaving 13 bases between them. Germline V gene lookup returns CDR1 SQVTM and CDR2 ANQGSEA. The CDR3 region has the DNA TGCAGCGTTGTCGGGGTCTTTTTCACAGATACGCAGTATTTT. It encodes CSVVGVFFTDTQYF.

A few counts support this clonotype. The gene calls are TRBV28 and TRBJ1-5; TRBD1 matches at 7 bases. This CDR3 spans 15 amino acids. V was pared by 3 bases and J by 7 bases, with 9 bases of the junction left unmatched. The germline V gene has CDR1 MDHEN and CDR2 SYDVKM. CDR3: CASSFGQVFGQPQHF. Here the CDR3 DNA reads TGTGCCAGCAGTTTCGGACAGGTTTTTGGCCAGCCCCAGCATTTT.

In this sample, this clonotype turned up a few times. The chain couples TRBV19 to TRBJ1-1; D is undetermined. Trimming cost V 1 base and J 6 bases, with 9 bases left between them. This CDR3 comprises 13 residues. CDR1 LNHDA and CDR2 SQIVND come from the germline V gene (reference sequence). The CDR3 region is CASSIVPVAEAFF. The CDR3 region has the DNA TGTGCCAGTAGTATAGTGCCCGTCGCTGAAGCTTTCTTT.

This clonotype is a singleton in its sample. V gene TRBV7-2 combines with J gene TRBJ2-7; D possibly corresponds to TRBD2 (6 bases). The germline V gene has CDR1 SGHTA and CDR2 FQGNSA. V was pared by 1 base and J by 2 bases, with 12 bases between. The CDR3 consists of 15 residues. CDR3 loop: CASSLGASVAYEQYF. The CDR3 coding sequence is TGTGCCAGCAGCTTAGGCGCTAGCGTTGCCTACGAGCAGTACTTC.

CDR3 nucleotides: TGTGCCAGCAGCTCTTCGGACGGTCAGCAGTTCTTC. This codes for CASSSSDGQQFF. The genes are TRBV7-6 and TRBJ2-1; D remains ambiguous. CDR3 length: 12 amino acids. The germline V gene encodes CDR1 SGHVS and CDR2 FNYEAQ. V shed 4 bases and J shed 11 bases, with 12 bases lying between them.

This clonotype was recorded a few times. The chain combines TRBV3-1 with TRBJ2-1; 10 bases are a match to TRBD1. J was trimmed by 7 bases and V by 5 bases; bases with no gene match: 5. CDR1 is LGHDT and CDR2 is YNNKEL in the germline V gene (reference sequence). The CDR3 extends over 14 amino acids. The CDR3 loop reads CASSYRQGANEQFF. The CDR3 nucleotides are TGTGCCAGCAGCTACCGACAGGGGGCGAATGAGCAGTTCTTC.

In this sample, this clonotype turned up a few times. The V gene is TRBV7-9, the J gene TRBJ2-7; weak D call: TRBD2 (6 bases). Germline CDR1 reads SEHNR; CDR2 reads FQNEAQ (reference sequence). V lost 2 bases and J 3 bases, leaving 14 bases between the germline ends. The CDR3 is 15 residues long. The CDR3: CASSLREGGVYEQYF. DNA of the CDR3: TGTGCCAGCAGCTTAAGGGAAGGCGGGGTCTACGAGCAGTACTTC.

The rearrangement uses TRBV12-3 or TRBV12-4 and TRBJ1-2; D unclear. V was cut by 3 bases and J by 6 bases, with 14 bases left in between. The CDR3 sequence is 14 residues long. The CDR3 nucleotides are TGTGCCAGCAGTTTTTTTGGCAAACCCCATGGCTACACCTTC. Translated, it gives CASSFFGKPHGYTF.

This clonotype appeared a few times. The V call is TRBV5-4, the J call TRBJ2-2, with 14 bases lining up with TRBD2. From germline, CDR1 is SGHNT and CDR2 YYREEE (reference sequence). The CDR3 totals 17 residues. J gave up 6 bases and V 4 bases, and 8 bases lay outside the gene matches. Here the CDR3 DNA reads TGTGCCAGCAGCAAAGGGACTAGCGGGAGTGTCTCCGGGGAGCTGTTTTTT. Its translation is CASSKGTSGSVSGELFF.

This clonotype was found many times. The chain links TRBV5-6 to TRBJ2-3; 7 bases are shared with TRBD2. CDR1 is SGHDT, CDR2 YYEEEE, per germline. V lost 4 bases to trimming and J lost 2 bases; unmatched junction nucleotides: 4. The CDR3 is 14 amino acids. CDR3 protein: CASSLSGTTDTQYF. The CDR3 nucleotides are TGTGCCAGCAGCCTCAGCGGGACCACAGATACGCAGTATTTT.

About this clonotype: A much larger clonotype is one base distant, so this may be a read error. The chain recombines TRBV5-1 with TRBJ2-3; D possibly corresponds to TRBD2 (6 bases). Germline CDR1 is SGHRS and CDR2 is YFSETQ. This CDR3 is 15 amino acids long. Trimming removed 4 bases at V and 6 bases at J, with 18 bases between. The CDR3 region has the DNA TGCGCCAGCAGCAGGGACTCGATAGTAGCGGATACGCAGTATTTT. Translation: CASSRDSIVADTQYF.

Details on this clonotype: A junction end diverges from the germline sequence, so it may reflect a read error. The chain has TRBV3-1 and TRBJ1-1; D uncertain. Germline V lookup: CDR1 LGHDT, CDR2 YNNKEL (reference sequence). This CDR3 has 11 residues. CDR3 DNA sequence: TGTGCCAGCAGCCAAGATGGAGGGCTGACTTTT. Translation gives CASSQDGGLTF.